This T cell receptor beta chain comes out of a study of radiotherapy plus CTLA-4 blockade in lung cancer. Findings and limits, study-wide: The best prediction of response reportedly came from early blood T cell clone dynamics, with interferon-beta.

Note on this clone: The antigen is not known.

The germline V gene encodes CDR1 SGHKS and CDR2 YYEKEE (reference sequence). V gave up 4 bases and J gave up 2 bases; unmatched junction bases: 8. The CDR3 covers 15 residues. Sequencing used immunoSEQ multiplex PCR; TCRdb keeps in-frame clones, though not all of them. The data show roughly 80,000 clones, about 79% seen once. Alongside CTLA-4 blockade with ipilimumab, patients with chemo-refractory metastatic non-small-cell lung cancer received focal radiation. The sample in question was peripheral blood, obtained from a patient treated with radiotherapy plus ipilimumab. The sequence came from a human donor with non-small cell lung cancer who had a partial response to radiotherapy plus ipilimumab. Some clones in this sample may be carry-over from other donors' samples. The chain joins TRBV5-5 to TRBJ2-7, with 8 bases lining up with TRBD1. CDR3 in amino acids: CASSPGQAGPYEQYF. The CDR3, as DNA: TGTGCCAGCAGCCCGGGACAGGCGGGTCCCTACGAGCAGTACTTC.